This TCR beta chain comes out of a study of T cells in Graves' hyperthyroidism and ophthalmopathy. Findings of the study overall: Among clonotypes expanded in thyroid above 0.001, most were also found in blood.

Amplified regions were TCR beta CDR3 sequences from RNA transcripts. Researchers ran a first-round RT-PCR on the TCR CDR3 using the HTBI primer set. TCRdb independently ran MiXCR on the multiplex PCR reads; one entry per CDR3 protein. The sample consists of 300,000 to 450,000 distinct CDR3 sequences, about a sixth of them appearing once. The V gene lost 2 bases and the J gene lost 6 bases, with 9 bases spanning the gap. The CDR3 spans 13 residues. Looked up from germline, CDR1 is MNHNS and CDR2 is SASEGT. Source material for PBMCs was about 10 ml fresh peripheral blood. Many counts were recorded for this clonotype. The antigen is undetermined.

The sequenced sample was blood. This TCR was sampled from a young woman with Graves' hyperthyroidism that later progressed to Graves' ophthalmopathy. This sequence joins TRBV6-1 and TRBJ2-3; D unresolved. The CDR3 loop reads CASSESGHDTQYF. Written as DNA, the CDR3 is TGTGCCAGCAGTGAATCGGGTCATGATACGCAGTATTTT.